This T cell receptor (beta chain) stems from a study of tumor-infiltrating lymphocytes in primary liver carcinoma. To note about this clonotype: Its antigen is not known. One junction end disagrees with the germline gene, perhaps due to a read error.

Unsorted whole blood supplied the blood RNA, and germline DNA was isolated too. In germline, CDR1 is SGHNT, CDR2 YYREEE (reference sequence). CDR3 length: 12 amino acids. Reverse transcription of around 0.45 ug total RNA with a constant-region primer produced TCR beta cDNA. Slightly modified ARM-PCR served as the procedure for the TCR beta libraries. These libraries came from three rounds of nested multiplex PCR. Primers for the first two PCR rounds were TRBV1-TRBV30 forward primers and a C-beta reverse primer (around 10 cycles per round). Via MiXCR, TCRdb re-called the multiplex PCR reads, giving one row per CDR3 protein. The sample contains fewer than 400,000 distinct CDR3 sequences, 58% of which appear only once. Study-wide results and limits: Since the samples were bulk and unsorted, the CD4+ and CD8+ repertoires were not compared.

The specimen was peripheral blood. The TCR originated in a woman aged 25 to 39 with primary liver carcinoma and hepatitis B virus infection. J is TRBJ1-1 and V is TRBV5-4, with unresolved D. Here the CDR3 DNA reads TGTGCCAGCAGTCTTAGACCGGGTGAAGCTTCCTTT. Its translation: CASSLRPGEASF.